The source of this T cell receptor beta chain is a study of sequential checkpoint blockade in melanoma. The overall study: Patients were randomized 1:1 to nivolumab-then-ipilimumab or ipilimumab-then-nivolumab first-line. After both sequences, patients received maintenance nivolumab.

The treatment: randomized to nivolumab then ipilimumab (arm A) or the reverse (arm B). DNA-damaging chemotherapy had not been given to any patient beforehand. Live CD3+CD8+ CD19− CD56− cells were sorted from PBMCs. Sequenced by immunoSEQ multiplex PCR; TCRdb stores in-frame clones only, minus some. The sample shows approximately 8,000 clones, around 60% of them seen only once. The CDR3 is 16 residues long. The trim removed 4 bases at V and 6 bases at J, leaving 14 bases unmatched. Germline V gene sequence: CDR1 MNHNS, CDR2 SASEGT. This chain links TRBV6-1 with TRBJ1-2; 7 bases line up with TRBD1. The specimen was CD8+ T cells sorted from blood (inferred from file names), collected from a patient given nivolumab and ipilimumab in sequence. The receptor's source is a human patient with melanoma. Some clones in this sample may be carry-over from other donors' samples. The CDR3 DNA follows: TGTGCCAGCAGTGTACGCCAAGGACAGGCCAAAGATGGCTACACCTTC. Translation: CASSVRQGQAKDGYTF.